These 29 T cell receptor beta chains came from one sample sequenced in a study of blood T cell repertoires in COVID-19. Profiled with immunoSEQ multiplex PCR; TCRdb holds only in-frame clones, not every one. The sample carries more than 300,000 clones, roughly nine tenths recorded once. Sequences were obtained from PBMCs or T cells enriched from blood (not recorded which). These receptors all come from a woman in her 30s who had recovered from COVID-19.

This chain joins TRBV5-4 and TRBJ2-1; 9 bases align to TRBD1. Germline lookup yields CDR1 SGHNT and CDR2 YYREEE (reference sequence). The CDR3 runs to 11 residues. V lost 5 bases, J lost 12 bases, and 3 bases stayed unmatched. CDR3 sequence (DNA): TGTGCCAGCAGGGGACAGGGAACGCAGTTCTTC. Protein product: CASRGQGTQFF.

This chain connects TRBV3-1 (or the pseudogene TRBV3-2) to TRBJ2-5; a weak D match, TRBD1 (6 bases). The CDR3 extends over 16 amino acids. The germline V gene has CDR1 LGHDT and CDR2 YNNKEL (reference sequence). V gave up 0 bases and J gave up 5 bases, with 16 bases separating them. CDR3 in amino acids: CASSQEVQGRRETQYF. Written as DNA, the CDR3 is TGTGCCAGCAGCCAAGAGGTACAGGGACGTAGGGAGACCCAGTACTTC.

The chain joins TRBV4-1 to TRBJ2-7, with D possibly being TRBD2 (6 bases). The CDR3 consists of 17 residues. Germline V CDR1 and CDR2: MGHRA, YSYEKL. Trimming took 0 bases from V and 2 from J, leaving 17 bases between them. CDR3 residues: CASSQEEGSQPPYEQYF. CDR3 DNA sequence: TGCGCCAGCAGCCAAGAGGAGGGGTCACAGCCTCCCTACGAGCAGTACTTC.

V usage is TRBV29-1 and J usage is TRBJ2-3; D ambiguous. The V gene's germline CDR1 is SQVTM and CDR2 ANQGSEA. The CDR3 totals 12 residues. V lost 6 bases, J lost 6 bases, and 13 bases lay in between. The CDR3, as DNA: TGCAGCGTCGTCCGCGGAGCGGATACGCAGTATTTT. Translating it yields CSVVRGADTQYF.

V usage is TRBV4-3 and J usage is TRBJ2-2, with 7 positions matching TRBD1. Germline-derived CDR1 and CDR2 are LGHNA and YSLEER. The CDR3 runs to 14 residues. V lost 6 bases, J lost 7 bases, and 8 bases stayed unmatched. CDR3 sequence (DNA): TGCGCCAGCAGTAGGGGGCTCCACTACGGGGAGCTGTTTTTT. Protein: CASSRGLHYGELFF.

The CDR3 loop reads CASSLASGGEQFF. Written as DNA, the CDR3 is TGTGCCAGCAGCTTAGCGTCCGGGGGGGAGCAGTTCTTC. The chain has TRBV7-2 and TRBJ2-1; TRBD2 matches at 7 bases. Germline trimming cut 0 bases from V and 10 bases from J; bases unmatched to any gene: 3. This CDR3 has 13 residues. The germline V gene encodes CDR1 SGHTA and CDR2 FQGNSA. Using reference TRBV7-2 and TRBJ2-1 for the parts outside the CDR3, the full variable domain is GAGVSQSPSNKVTEKGKDVELRCDPISGHTALYWYRQSLGQGLEFLIYFQGNSAPDKSGLPSDRFSAERTGGSVSTLTIQRTQQEDSAVYLCASSLASGGEQFFGPGTRLTVL.

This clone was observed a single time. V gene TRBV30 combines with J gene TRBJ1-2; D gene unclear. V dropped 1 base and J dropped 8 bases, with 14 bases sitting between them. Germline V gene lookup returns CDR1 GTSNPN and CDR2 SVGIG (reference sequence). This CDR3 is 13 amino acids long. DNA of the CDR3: TGTGCCTGGAGTGCCACTAGGCCAGCGGGCTACACCTTC. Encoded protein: CAWSATRPAGYTF.

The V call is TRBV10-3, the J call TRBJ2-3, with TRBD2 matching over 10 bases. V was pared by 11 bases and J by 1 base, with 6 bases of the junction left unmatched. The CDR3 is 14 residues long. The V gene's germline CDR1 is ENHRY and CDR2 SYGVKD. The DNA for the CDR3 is TGTGCCTCCCCCGGGACTAGCGGCACAGATACGCAGTATTTT. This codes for CASPGTSGTDTQYF.

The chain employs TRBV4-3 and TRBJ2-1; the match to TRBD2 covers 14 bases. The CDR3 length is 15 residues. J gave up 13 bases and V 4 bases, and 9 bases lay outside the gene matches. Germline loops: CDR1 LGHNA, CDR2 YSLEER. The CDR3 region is CASSPTTSGGDGQFF. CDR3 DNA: TGCGCCAGCAGCCCGACGACTAGCGGGGGGGATGGACAGTTCTTC.

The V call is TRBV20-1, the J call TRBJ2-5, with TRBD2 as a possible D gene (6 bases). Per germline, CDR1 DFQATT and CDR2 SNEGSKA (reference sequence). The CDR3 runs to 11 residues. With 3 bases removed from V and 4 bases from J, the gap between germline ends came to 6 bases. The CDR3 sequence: CSASGGETQYF. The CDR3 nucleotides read TGCAGTGCTAGCGGGGGAGAGACCCAGTACTTC.

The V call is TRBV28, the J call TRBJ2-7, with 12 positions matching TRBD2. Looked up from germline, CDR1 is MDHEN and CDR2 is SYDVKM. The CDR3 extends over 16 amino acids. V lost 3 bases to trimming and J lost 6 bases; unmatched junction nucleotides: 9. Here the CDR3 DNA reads TGTGCCAGCAGTTTTCGTCCTAGCGGGAGGGCCTTCGAGCAGTACTTC. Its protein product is CASSFRPSGRAFEQYF.

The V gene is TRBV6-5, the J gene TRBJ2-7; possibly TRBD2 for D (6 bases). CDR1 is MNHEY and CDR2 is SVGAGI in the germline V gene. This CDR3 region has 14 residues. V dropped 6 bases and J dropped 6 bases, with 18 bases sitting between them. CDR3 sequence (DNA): TGTGCCAGCAGCGGAGGGTGGGAAACGAGCGAGCAGTACTTC. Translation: CASSGGWETSEQYF.

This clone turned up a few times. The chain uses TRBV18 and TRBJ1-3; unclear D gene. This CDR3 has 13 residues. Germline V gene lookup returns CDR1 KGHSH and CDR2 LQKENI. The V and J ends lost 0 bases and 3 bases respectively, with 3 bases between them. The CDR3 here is CASSPPHGNTIYF. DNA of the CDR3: TGTGCCAGCTCACCACCCCATGGAAACACCATATATTTT.

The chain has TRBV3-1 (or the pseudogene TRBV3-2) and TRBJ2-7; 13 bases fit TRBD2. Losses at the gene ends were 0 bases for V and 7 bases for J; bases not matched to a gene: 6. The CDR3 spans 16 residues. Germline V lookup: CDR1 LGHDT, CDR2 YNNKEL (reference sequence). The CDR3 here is CASSQDLLAGGGEQYF. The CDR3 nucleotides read TGTGCCAGCAGCCAAGATCTACTAGCGGGAGGGGGAGAGCAGTACTTC.

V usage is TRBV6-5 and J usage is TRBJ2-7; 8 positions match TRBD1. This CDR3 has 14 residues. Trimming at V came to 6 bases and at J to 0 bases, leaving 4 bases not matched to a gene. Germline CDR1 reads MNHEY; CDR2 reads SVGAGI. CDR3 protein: CASSRTGNSYEQYF. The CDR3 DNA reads TGTGCCAGCAGCCGGACAGGGAACTCCTACGAGCAGTACTTC.

CDR3 protein: CASSLSFPYEQYF. In nucleotides, the CDR3 is TGTGCCAGCAGTTTGTCTTTTCCCTACGAGCAGTACTTC. The chain joins TRBV27 to TRBJ2-7; D is ambiguous. CDR1 MNHEY and CDR2 SMNVEV come from the germline V gene (reference sequence). V was pared by 3 bases and J by 2 bases, with 8 bases between. This CDR3 has 13 residues.

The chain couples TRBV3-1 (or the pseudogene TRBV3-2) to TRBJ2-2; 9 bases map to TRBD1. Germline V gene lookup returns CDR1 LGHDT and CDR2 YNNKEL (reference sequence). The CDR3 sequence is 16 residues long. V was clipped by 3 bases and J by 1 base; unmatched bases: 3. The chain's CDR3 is CASSQQGQGNTGELFF. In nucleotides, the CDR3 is TGTGCCAGCAGCCAGCAGGGACAGGGGAACACCGGGGAGCTGTTTTTT.

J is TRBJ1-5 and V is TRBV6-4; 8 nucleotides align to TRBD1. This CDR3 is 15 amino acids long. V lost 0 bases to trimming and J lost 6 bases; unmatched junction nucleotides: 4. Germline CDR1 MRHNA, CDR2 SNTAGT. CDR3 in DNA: TGTGCCAGCAGTGACTCTTCAGGGGGCGGTCAGCCCCAGCATTTT. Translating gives CASSDSSGGGQPQHF.

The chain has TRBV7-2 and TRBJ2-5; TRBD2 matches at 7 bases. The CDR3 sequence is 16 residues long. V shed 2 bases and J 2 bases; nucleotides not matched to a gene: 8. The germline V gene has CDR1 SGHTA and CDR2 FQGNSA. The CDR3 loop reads CASSLPPGGAQETQYF. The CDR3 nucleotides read TGTGCCAGCAGCTTACCCCCGGGGGGTGCGCAAGAGACCCAGTACTTC.

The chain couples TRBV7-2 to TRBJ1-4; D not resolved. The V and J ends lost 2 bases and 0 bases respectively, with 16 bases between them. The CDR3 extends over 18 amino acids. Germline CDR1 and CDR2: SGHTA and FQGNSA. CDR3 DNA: TGTGCCAGCAGCTTAAGACCCCACCGGGTTGCAACTAATGAAAAACTGTTTTTT. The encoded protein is CASSLRPHRVATNEKLFF.

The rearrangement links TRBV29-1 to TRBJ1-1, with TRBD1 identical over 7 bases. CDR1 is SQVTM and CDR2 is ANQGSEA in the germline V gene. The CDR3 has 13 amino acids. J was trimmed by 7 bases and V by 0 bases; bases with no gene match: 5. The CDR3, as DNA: TGCAGCGTTGAAGAGGCAAGACAGGGTGAAGCTTTCTTT. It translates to CSVEEARQGEAFF.

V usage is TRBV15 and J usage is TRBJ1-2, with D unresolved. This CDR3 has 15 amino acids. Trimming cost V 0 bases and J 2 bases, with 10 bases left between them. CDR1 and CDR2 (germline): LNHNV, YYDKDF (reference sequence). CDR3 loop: CATSRDEGVNYGYTF. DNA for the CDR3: TGTGCCACCAGCAGAGATGAAGGAGTCAACTATGGCTACACCTTC.

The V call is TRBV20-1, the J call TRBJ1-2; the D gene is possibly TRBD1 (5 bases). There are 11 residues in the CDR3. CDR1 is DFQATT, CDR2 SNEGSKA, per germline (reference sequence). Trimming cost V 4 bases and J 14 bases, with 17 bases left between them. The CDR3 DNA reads TGCAGTGCTAAAGGCTGGCAGGGCTTGACCTTC. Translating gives CSAKGWQGLTF.

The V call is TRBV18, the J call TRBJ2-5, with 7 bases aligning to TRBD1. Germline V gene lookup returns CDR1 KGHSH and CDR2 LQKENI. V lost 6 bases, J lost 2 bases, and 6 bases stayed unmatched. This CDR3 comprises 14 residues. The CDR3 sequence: CASSLRDRQETQYF. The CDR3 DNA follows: TGTGCCAGCTCCCTTAGGGACAGACAAGAGACCCAGTACTTC.

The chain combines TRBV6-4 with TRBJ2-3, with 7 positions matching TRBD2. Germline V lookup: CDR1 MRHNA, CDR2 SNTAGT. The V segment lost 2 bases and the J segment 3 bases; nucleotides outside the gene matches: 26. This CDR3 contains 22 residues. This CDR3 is CASSDHPSRFGEGQWLTDTQYF. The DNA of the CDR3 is TGTGCCAGCAGTGACCACCCGTCGCGCTTTGGGGAGGGCCAATGGTTAACAGATACGCAGTATTTT.

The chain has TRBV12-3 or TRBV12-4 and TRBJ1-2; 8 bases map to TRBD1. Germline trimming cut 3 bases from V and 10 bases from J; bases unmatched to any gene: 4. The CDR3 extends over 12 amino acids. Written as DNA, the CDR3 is TGTGCCAGCAGTTTTACCCAGGGGGCCTACACCTTC. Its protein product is CASSFTQGAYTF.

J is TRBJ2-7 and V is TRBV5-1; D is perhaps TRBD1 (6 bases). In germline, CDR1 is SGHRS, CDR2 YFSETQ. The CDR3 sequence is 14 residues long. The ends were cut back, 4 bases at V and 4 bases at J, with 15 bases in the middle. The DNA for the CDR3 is TGCGCCAGCAGCCAGGACAGCCCACGGTACGAGCAGTACTTC. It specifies CASSQDSPRYEQYF.

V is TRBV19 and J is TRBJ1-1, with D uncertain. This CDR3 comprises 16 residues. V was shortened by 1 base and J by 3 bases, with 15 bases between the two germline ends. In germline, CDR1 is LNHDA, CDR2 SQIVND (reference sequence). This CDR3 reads CASSIGGAVVDTEAFF. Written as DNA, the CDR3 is TGTGCCAGTAGTATAGGGGGAGCCGTAGTAGACACTGAAGCTTTCTTT. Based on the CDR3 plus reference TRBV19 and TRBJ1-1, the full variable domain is DGGITQSPKYLFRKEGQNVTLSCEQNLNHDAMYWYRQDPGQGLRLIYYSQIVNDFQKGDIAEGYSVSREKKESFPLTVTSAQKNPTAFYLCASSIGGAVVDTEAFFGQGTRLTVV.

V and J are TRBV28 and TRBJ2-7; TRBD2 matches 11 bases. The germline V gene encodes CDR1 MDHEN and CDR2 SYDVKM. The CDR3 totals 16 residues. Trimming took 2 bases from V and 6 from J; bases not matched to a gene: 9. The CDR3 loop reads CASSLGGLAAWGEQYF. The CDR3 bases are TGTGCCAGCAGTTTAGGGGGACTAGCGGCATGGGGCGAGCAGTACTTC. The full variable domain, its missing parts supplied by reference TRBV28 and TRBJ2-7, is DVKVTQSSRYLVKRTGEKVFLECVQDMDHENMFWYRQDPGLGLRLIYFSYDVKMKEKGDIPEGYSVSREKKERFSLILESASTNQTSMYLCASSLGGLAAWGEQYFGPGTRLTVT.